Listed here is a single T cell receptor (beta chain). Its target is unknown. While unrecorded immune exposures were likely, the donors were nominally healthy when sampled. The sample originates from a study of cytomegalovirus exposure and HLA in healthy donors. The PCR employed 60 Vbeta primers together with 13 Jbeta primers. Study processing details: There were around 78 million unique TCR beta chains by a later count, and approximately 11 million of them were shared. Sequencing used immunoSEQ multiplex PCR; TCRdb keeps in-frame clones, though not all of them. That table gives V, J and clone size, and the DNA gave D and trimming. Here the sample spans approximately 150,000 clones, 75% to 85% being singletons. Study-level findings and limits: It was assumed in the presence/absence analyses that sequencing depth was roughly uniform across donors. Many donors shared some public TCRs, even though most TCR sequences were rare.

The material sequenced was PBMCs. This receptor was obtained from a woman aged 50 to 60 in good health and CMV-seropositive.

The CDR3 sequence is CASRRVPGANVLTF. CDR3 nucleotides: TGTGCCAGCAGGAGGGTCCCTGGGGCCAACGTCCTGACTTTC. V usage is TRBV5-5 and J usage is TRBJ2-6; D possibly corresponds to TRBD2 (5 bases). V was cut by 5 bases and J by 2 bases, with 8 bases left in between. CDR3 length: 14 residues. CDR1 and CDR2 (germline): SGHKS, YYEKEE (reference sequence).